This T cell receptor (beta chain) was recovered during a study of identical twins. All donors comprised healthy Caucasians. TCRdb analysed the 5' RACE reads with MiXCR anew, one entry per CDR3 protein. The sample includes 400,000 to 600,000 distinct CDR3 sequences, around 22% seen only once; the top ten take approximately 0.52%. CDR1 and CDR2 from the germline V gene are SGHRS and YFSETQ. Between the trimmed V and J ends, which lost 3 bases and 0 bases, there was a span of 12 bases. The CDR3 is made up of 15 amino acids. Comment on this clonotype: The antigen remains unidentified.

Whole-study findings and limits: Zero-insertion analyses might be partly confounded by invariant T cells like MAIT and iNKT. Cord blood's abundant beta clonotypes had fewer insertions, unlike memory repertoires.

The same sample was also studied in work on yellow fever vaccine responses in identical twins. From that second work: Vaccine-induced T cell responses in twins were reportedly observed to appear partly convergent, partly personalized.

Sequenced sample: CD4+ T cells sorted from blood. This sequence originates from a woman younger than 30 in good health. The V gene is TRBV5-1, the J gene TRBJ1-1; possible D gene TRBD1, 6 bases. The CDR3 DNA is TGCGCCAGCAGCTATCAGGACAGCATGAACACTGAAGCTTTCTTT. It translates to CASSYQDSMNTEAFF.